Below, 16 T cell receptor beta chains from the same sample are listed, as sequenced in a study of cytomegalovirus exposure and HLA in healthy donors. The PCR contained 60 Vbeta and 13 Jbeta primers. The repertoire was sequenced with immunoSEQ multiplex PCR; TCRdb's copy has only in-frame clones and lacks some. The sample comprises about 130,000 clones, around 70% of which are singletons, and roughly 3.1% rests with the top ten. Source material: PBMCs. The origin of the receptors is a man under 40 in good health and CMV-seronegative.

V gene TRBV27 combines with J gene TRBJ2-5, with D unresolved. The ends were cut back, 3 bases at V and 4 bases at J, with 9 bases in the middle. CDR3 size: 13 residues. Per the germline V gene, CDR1 is MNHEY and CDR2 is SMNVEV (reference sequence). The CDR3 region is CASSFRSGETQYF. CDR3 DNA: TGTGCCAGCAGTTTTCGGTCTGGAGAGACCCAGTACTTC.

The chain employs TRBV28 and TRBJ1-6, with 9 bases fitting TRBD1. V was clipped by 9 bases and J by 14 bases; unmatched bases: 17. Germline CDR1 and CDR2: MDHEN and SYDVKM. This CDR3 has 15 residues. The CDR3 sequence is CASKIPGQGFMALHF. CDR3 coding DNA: TGTGCCAGTAAAATCCCGGGACAGGGTTTTATGGCCCTCCACTTT. The full variable domain, completed using reference TRBV28 and TRBJ1-6, is DVKVTQSSRYLVKRTGEKVFLECVQDMDHENMFWYRQDPGLGLRLIYFSYDVKMKEKGDIPEGYSVSREKKERFSLILESASTNQTSMYLCASKIPGQGFMALHFGNGTRLTVT.

The J gene is TRBJ1-2, the V gene TRBV4-3; D gene ambiguous. The CDR3 is 15 residues long. CDR1 and CDR2 from the germline V gene are LGHNA and YSLEER. Trimming left V 0 bases short and J 4 bases short, with 12 bases between. The CDR3 is CASSQEVGRPYGYTF. CDR3 DNA: TGCGCCAGCAGCCAAGAAGTGGGCAGGCCCTATGGCTACACCTTC.

The chain carries TRBV2 and TRBJ1-3; 11 nucleotides line up with TRBD1. Germline CDR1 SNHLY, CDR2 FYNNEI. CDR3 size: 15 residues. The trim removed 3 bases at V and 4 bases at J, leaving 2 bases unmatched. CDR3 loop: CASSEGQGEGNTIYF. The CDR3 bases are TGTGCCAGCAGTGAGGGACAGGGGGAAGGAAACACCATATATTTT.

CDR3 sequence (DNA): TGTGCCCGAAGGGGGGGAGCGATTCCCGGGGAGCTGTTTTTT. It encodes CARRGGAIPGELFF. The rearrangement uses TRBV30 and TRBJ2-2; the D gene is possibly TRBD2 (7 bases). Trimming cost V 8 bases and J 6 bases, with 19 bases left between them. This CDR3 has 14 residues. CDR1 GTSNPN and CDR2 SVGIG come from the germline V gene (reference sequence).

The rearrangement uses TRBV4-1 and TRBJ1-2; D might be TRBD1 (6 bases). The CDR3 extends over 15 amino acids. Germline assignment: CDR1 MGHRA and CDR2 YSYEKL. Trimming left V 2 bases short and J 1 base short, with 11 bases between. The CDR3 loop is CASSQTPQGNYGYTF. For the CDR3, the DNA is TGCGCCAGCAGCCAAACACCACAGGGTAACTATGGCTACACCTTC.

This clone has just a few counts. This chain links TRBV6-5 with TRBJ1-1; D gene unclear. Germline CDR1 is MNHEY and CDR2 is SVGAGI. Trimming shortened V by 5 bases and J by 9 bases, and 16 bases separated the two germline ends. The length of the CDR3 is 13 residues. The CDR3 here is CASSELSVPKAFF. DNA for the CDR3: TGTGCCAGCAGTGAATTGAGTGTTCCAAAAGCTTTCTTT.

The rearrangement joins TRBV2 to TRBJ2-2; maybe TRBD1 (5 bases). V dropped 11 bases and J dropped 3 bases, with 19 bases sitting between them. The CDR3 loop spans 15 amino acids. Looked up from germline, CDR1 is SNHLY and CDR2 is FYNNEI. CDR3 DNA: TGTGCCCGGAAGGGGTACCTACGGGACACCGGGGAGCTGTTTTTT. Translating gives CARKGYLRDTGELFF.

The chain combines TRBV6-1 with TRBJ2-7; TRBD2 aligns across 7 bases. Looked up from germline, CDR1 is MNHNS and CDR2 is SASEGT. V lost 4 bases, J lost 7 bases, and 10 bases stayed unmatched. This CDR3 contains 14 residues. The CDR3 is CASSVADGGSEQYF. The CDR3 DNA reads as TGTGCCAGCAGTGTGGCGGACGGGGGGAGTGAGCAGTACTTC.

The chain uses TRBV6-6 and TRBJ1-2; no reliable D call. Trimming shortened V by 8 bases and J by 4 bases, and 14 bases separated the two germline ends. This CDR3 contains 13 residues. The germline V gene has CDR1 MNHNY and CDR2 SVGAGI (reference sequence). The CDR3 region has the DNA TGTGCCAGCTTATTTCAGAACCCCTATGGCTACACCTTC. Amino acids: CASLFQNPYGYTF.

V and J are TRBV6-1 and TRBJ1-1; no clear D gene. This CDR3 has 13 amino acids. Germline V gene data show CDR1 as MNHNS and CDR2 as SASEGT. Trimming took 6 bases from V and 1 from J, leaving 9 bases between them. CDR3 protein: CASSFYGNTEAFF. As DNA, the CDR3 is TGTGCCAGCAGCTTTTACGGGAACACTGAAGCTTTCTTT.

This clone was seen a few times. J is TRBJ2-7 and V is TRBV11-2; no reliable D call. CDR3 size: 13 residues. Germline V gene sequence: CDR1 SGHAT, CDR2 FQNNGV. The ends were cut back, 5 bases at V and 7 bases at J, with 15 bases in the middle. As DNA, the CDR3 is TGTGCCAGCAGCCAGAGTGAGCCGGAGGAGCAGTACTTC. The encoded protein is CASSQSEPEEQYF.

The V and J genes are TRBV5-6 and TRBJ1-4; no clear D gene. Germline V gene sequence: CDR1 SGHDT, CDR2 YYEEEE. V lost 4 bases and J 8 bases, leaving 9 bases between the germline ends. CDR3 length equals 12 residues. The CDR3: CASSLNSEKLFF. CDR3 DNA sequence: TGTGCCAGCAGCCTCAACAGCGAAAAACTGTTTTTT.

V usage is TRBV5-1 and J usage is TRBJ1-3; TRBD1 is a possible D gene (6 bases). V was pared by 0 bases and J by 0 bases, with 16 bases between. Germline CDR1 SGHRS, CDR2 YFSETQ. The CDR3 contains 18 residues. CDR3 loop: CASSLGRGAESSGNTIYF. The CDR3 bases are TGCGCCAGCAGCTTGGGCAGGGGCGCCGAGAGCTCTGGAAACACCATATATTTT.

This chain links TRBV5-1 with TRBJ2-5; the match to TRBD1 covers 9 bases. V lost 4 bases and J lost 1; bases outside the gene matches: 8. The germline CDR1 and CDR2 sequences are SGHRS and YFSETQ. The CDR3 is made up of 16 amino acids. The CDR3, as DNA: TGCGCCAGCAGCGGAATGTTACAGGGGGCCCAAGAGACCCAGTACTTC. The encoded protein is CASSGMLQGAQETQYF.

Comments on this clone: Other DNA sequences in the sample encode the same CDR3. The chain has TRBV6-5 and TRBJ2-7; 9 positions agree with TRBD1. The V and J ends lost 0 bases and 4 bases, in that order; junction bases with no gene match: 1. Germline CDR1 and CDR2: MNHEY and SVGAGI. The CDR3 runs 14 residues. This CDR3 reads CASSYSGTGYEQYF. CDR3 nucleotide sequence: TGTGCCAGCAGTTACTCGGGGACAGGGTACGAGCAGTACTTC.